This passage covers 20 T cell receptor beta chains from one sample sequenced in a study of T cells after posttransplantation cyclophosphamide. Busulfan-fludarabine conditioning, marrow transplant, and cyclophosphamide on days +3 and +4 were administered. Data came from immunoSEQ multiplex PCR; TCRdb stores just in-frame clones and leaves some out. The sample includes about 6,700 clones, none of them occurring once. The specimen was PBMCs, collected after an allogeneic stem cell transplant with post-transplant cyclophosphamide. The receptors come from a male patient aged 25 to 39 who received an allogeneic stem cell transplant from an unrelated donor, was CMV-positive, and had acute and chronic GVHD. The graft donor may be the source of some T cells.

Ten or more counts support this clone. The chain has TRBV30 and TRBJ1-2; a weak D match, TRBD1 (6 bases). The V and J ends lost 2 bases and 2 bases respectively, with 6 bases between them. The CDR3 covers 12 residues. In germline, CDR1 is GTSNPN, CDR2 SVGIG (reference sequence). CDR3 in DNA: TGTGCCTGGAGTCAGGGGAACTATGGCTACACCTTC. It specifies CAWSQGNYGYTF.

Many counts were recorded for this clone. The chain employs TRBV6-5 and TRBJ1-2; 9 bases are shared with TRBD1. The CDR3 runs 15 residues. The V segment lost 6 bases and the J segment 8 bases; nucleotides outside the gene matches: 13. Germline V gene lookup returns CDR1 MNHEY and CDR2 SVGAGI. CDR3 nucleotides: TGTGCCAGCAGCATCACCCCGGGACAGGGACGCGGCTACACCTTC. Its translation: CASSITPGQGRGYTF.

This clone was seen at least ten times. CDR3 residues: CASGLVLGSSGRASMGTGELFF. The CDR3 DNA follows: TGTGCTAGTGGTTTGGTACTCGGTTCTAGCGGGAGGGCCAGTATGGGCACCGGGGAGCTGTTTTTT. V is TRBV12-5 and J is TRBJ2-2; 12 positions agree with TRBD2. This CDR3 region has 22 residues. In germline, CDR1 is LGHNT, CDR2 FRNRAP. V was pared by 0 bases and J by 4 bases, with 18 bases of the junction left unmatched.

This clone appeared many times. V is TRBV18 and J is TRBJ2-7; a possible D gene is TRBD1 (6 bases). The CDR3 has 14 residues. The germline V and J ends were trimmed by 2 bases and 2 bases, with 10 bases remaining between them. Germline CDR1 KGHSH, CDR2 LQKENI. CDR3 protein: CASSPSGVAYEQYF. In DNA, the CDR3 is TGTGCCAGCTCACCATCAGGGGTGGCCTACGAGCAGTACTTC.

This clone came up many times. The rearrangement links TRBV30 to TRBJ2-3; D is uncertain. Trimming took off 4 bases at V and 2 bases at J, with 10 bases between the two ends. Germline assignment: CDR1 GTSNPN and CDR2 SVGIG (reference sequence). The CDR3 consists of 13 residues. The CDR3 bases are TGTGCCTGGAAACATCGTAACACAGATACGCAGTATTTT. Translation gives CAWKHRNTDTQYF.

Points on this clone: At one end the junction does not follow the germline gene, possibly because of a read error. Other DNA sequences in this specimen translate into the identical CDR3. This chain links TRBV13 with TRBJ2-1; 10 nucleotides match TRBD1. This CDR3 has 14 amino acids. Germline V gene sequence: CDR1 PRHDT, CDR2 FYEKMQ (reference sequence). DNA for the CDR3: TGTGCGAGCAGCCAGGGGACAGGGGCCGAAGAGCAGTTCTTC. It codes for CASSQGTGAEEQFF.

This clone came up many times. The CDR3 here is CASSPELAGGLGDTQYF. In DNA, the CDR3 is TGCGCCAGCAGCCCCGAACTAGCGGGGGGCTTGGGAGATACGCAGTATTTT. The chain joins TRBV5-1 to TRBJ2-3; TRBD2 aligns across 12 bases. V shed 4 bases, J shed 5 bases, and the junction held 11 bases outside the gene matches. The CDR3 consists of 17 residues. Germline CDR1 reads SGHRS; CDR2 reads YFSETQ.

This clone appeared many times. The CDR3 DNA is TGTGCCAGTAGTATAGGGAGGTACCCAGCCTACGAGCAGTACTTC. Its protein is CASSIGRYPAYEQYF. The chain employs TRBV19 and TRBJ2-7; maybe TRBD2 (5 bases). V shed 1 base and J shed 2 bases, with 12 bases lying between them. This CDR3 has 15 amino acids. CDR1 and CDR2 from the germline V gene are LNHDA and SQIVND (reference sequence).

This clone appeared many times. The chain combines TRBV5-8 with TRBJ2-5; the D gene is possibly TRBD1 (6 bases). CDR1 is SGHTS, CDR2 YDEGEE, per germline. V gave up 5 bases and J gave up 4 bases, with 12 bases separating them. This CDR3 is built from 13 residues. The CDR3 region has the DNA TGTGCCAGCAGAATCACAGGGTTAGAGACCCAGTACTTC. Its translation: CASRITGLETQYF.

This clone was recorded at least ten times. This chain joins TRBV29-1 and TRBJ2-7; 8 bases align to TRBD1. CDR1 is SQVTM, CDR2 ANQGSEA, per germline. Losses at the gene ends were 4 bases for V and 3 bases for J; bases not matched to a gene: 5. The CDR3 is 13 residues long. CDR3 nucleotide sequence: TGCAGCGTTGGGACAGGGAGAATCTACGAGCAGTACTTC. Translating it yields CSVGTGRIYEQYF.

In its sample, this clone was seen many times. V is TRBV5-8 and J is TRBJ2-7; 10 positions match TRBD1. The germline CDR1 and CDR2 sequences are SGHTS and YDEGEE. V was pared by 0 bases and J by 5 bases, with 8 bases of the junction left unmatched. The CDR3 has 16 residues. The CDR3 loop reads CASSLDWDRGQNEQYF. CDR3 bases: TGTGCCAGCAGCTTGGACTGGGACAGGGGTCAAAACGAGCAGTACTTC.

The chain links TRBV27 to TRBJ2-3; 9 bases fit TRBD2. V lost 2 bases and J lost 3; bases outside the gene matches: 3. Germline V gene sequence: CDR1 MNHEY, CDR2 SMNVEV (reference sequence). The CDR3 sequence is 15 residues long. CDR3: CASSLISGRTDTQYF. The CDR3, as DNA: TGTGCCAGCAGTTTAATTAGCGGGAGAACAGATACGCAGTATTTT.

This clone appeared many times. The rearrangement links TRBV2 to TRBJ1-1; D is undetermined. Per germline, CDR1 SNHLY and CDR2 FYNNEI. V was trimmed by 0 bases and J by 4 bases, leaving 12 bases between them. The CDR3 consists of 15 residues. CDR3 amino acids: CASSEARLVGTEAFF. The CDR3 nucleotides read TGTGCCAGCAGTGAAGCGCGACTTGTAGGCACTGAAGCTTTCTTT.

The chain employs TRBV20-1 and TRBJ2-7; D remains ambiguous. The CDR3 length is 10 residues. Germline loops: CDR1 DFQATT, CDR2 SNEGSKA (reference sequence). Deletions cut 3 bases from V and 10 bases from J, with 10 bases between. CDR3 DNA: TGCAGTGCTAGGGGCCACCTCCAGTACTTC. Its translation: CSARGHLQYF.

This clone was observed many times. This chain uses TRBV7-2 with TRBJ2-2; 8 positions agree with TRBD2. The CDR3 sequence is 16 residues long. J lost 1 base, V lost 4 bases, and 5 bases had no gene match. From germline, CDR1 is SGHTA and CDR2 FQGNSA. CDR3 loop: CASSSSGSKNTGELFF. The CDR3 DNA follows: TGTGCCAGCAGCTCAAGCGGGAGCAAGAACACCGGGGAGCTGTTTTTT.

This clone was detected a few times. The V call is TRBV29-1, the J call TRBJ2-5, with D perhaps matching TRBD2 (8 bases). The end of the DNA aligns better with TRBJ2-7, so the J call may be wrong. CDR3 size: 15 residues. Per germline, CDR1 SQVTM and CDR2 ANQGSEA. CDR3 DNA sequence: TGCAGCGTTAACGGGGGGGGGACAGCTACCTACGAGCAGTACTTC. Protein: CSVNGGGTATYEQYF.

This clone was counted ten times or more. The rearrangement joins TRBV9 to TRBJ1-6; 8 positions agree with TRBD1. The CDR3 covers 14 residues. V lost 0 bases to trimming and J lost 11 bases; unmatched junction nucleotides: 4. Germline values: CDR1 SGDLS, CDR2 YYNGEE. CDR3 loop: CASSVAGTGAPLHF. The CDR3 coding sequence is TGTGCCAGCAGCGTAGCCGGGACAGGCGCACCCCTCCACTTT.

This clone was recorded many times. This chain uses TRBV6-1 with TRBJ2-1; TRBD2 agrees at 7 bases. The length of the CDR3 is 14 residues. CDR1 is MNHNS and CDR2 is SASEGT in the germline V gene. The V segment lost 1 base and the J segment 6 bases; nucleotides outside the gene matches: 3. CDR3 DNA sequence: TGTGCCAGCAGTGAAGGGGCGGGGGTCAATGAGCAGTTCTTC. Translating gives CASSEGAGVNEQFF.

This clone was observed at least ten times. This chain joins TRBV5-1 and TRBJ2-1; 10 bases are shared with TRBD2. The CDR3 contains 19 residues. Trimming cost V 4 bases and J 0 bases; bases outside gene matches: 13. Looked up from germline, CDR1 is SGHRS and CDR2 is YFSETQ. The CDR3 here is CASSAGLAAFRGSYNEQFF. The DNA for the CDR3 is TGCGCCAGCAGCGCAGGACTAGCGGCCTTCCGAGGCTCCTACAATGAGCAGTTCTTC.

This clone was seen many times. The chain links TRBV5-6 to TRBJ1-6; D might be TRBD1 (5 bases). This CDR3 region has 13 residues. The germline V gene encodes CDR1 SGHDT and CDR2 YYEEEE. V was cut by 0 bases and J by 8 bases, with 6 bases left in between. This CDR3 is CASSLVTDSPLHF. The CDR3 nucleotides are TGTGCCAGCAGCTTGGTGACAGATTCACCCCTCCACTTT.